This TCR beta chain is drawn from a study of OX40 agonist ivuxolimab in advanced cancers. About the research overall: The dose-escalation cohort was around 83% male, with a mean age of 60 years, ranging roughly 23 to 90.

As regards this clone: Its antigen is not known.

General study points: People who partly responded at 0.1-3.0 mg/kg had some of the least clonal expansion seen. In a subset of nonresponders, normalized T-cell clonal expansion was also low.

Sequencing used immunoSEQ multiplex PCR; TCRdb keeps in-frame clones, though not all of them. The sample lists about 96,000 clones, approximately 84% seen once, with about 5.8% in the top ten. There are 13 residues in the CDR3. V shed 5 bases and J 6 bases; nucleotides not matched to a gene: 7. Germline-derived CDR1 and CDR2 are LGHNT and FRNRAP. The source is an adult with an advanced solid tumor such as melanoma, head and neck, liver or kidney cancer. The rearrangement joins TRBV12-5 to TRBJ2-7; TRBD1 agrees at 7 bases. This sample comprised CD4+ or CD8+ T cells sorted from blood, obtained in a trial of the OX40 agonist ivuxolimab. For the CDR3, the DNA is TGTGCTAGTGGTCCCTGGACAGGAGGCGAGCAGTACTTC. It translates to CASGPWTGGEQYF.